The rows below give T cell receptor beta chains drawn from one sample of a study of cytomegalovirus exposure and HLA in healthy donors. The data were produced by immunoSEQ multiplex PCR, yet TCRdb's version contains in-frame clones alone and is incomplete. Among about 61,000 clones listed, more than 70% were seen once. The sample comprised PBMCs. Receptor source: a man aged 25 to 45 in good health and CMV-seropositive. CDR3s leave out the opening cysteine and the closing phenylalanine or tryptophan. Fields, in order: CDR3 length, clone size, J gene, V gene, CDR3 protein. Only some rows state a clone size, as once, few, many or a class for expanded clones.

length: 10
size: NA
J: TRBJ2-3
V: TRBV19
CDR3: ASSIRTGGRY

length: 14
size: NA
J: TRBJ2-3
V: TRBV7-9
CDR3: ASSPGLAGDGDTQY

length: 13
size: NA
J: TRBJ2-2
V: TRBV28
CDR3: ASSRLAGGPGELF

length: 15
size: once
J: TRBJ2-4
V: TRBV11-3
CDR3: ASSLDFGDRAKNIQY

length: 11
size: NA
J: TRBJ1-5
V: TRBV30
CDR3: AWGGGSNQPQH

length: 13
size: NA
J: TRBJ2-1
V: TRBV9
CDR3: ASSAQTGSYNEQF

length: 12
size: NA
J: TRBJ2-5
V: TRBV4-2
CDR3: ASSQGSGQETQY

length: 12
size: NA
J: TRBJ1-2
V: TRBV6-5
CDR3: ASSYGTAGYGYT

length: 12
size: NA
J: TRBJ2-7
V: TRBV29-1
CDR3: SVGTSGRRDEQY

length: 12
size: NA
J: TRBJ1-2
V: TRBV5-4
CDR3: ASSLAGFDYGYT

length: 14
size: NA
J: TRBJ1-2
V: TRBV25-1
CDR3: ASSAFGQGGHYGYT

length: 11
size: NA
J: TRBJ2-7
V: TRBV14
CDR3: ASSRGTGGEQY

length: 13
size: few
J: TRBJ1-5
V: TRBV4-3
CDR3: ASSRVQGSNQPQH

length: 12
size: NA
J: TRBJ2-3
V: TRBV28
CDR3: ASSVAGGPDTQY

length: 12
size: NA
J: TRBJ2-3
V: TRBV30
CDR3: AWGSNRRSDTQY

length: 11
size: NA
J: TRBJ1-1
V: TRBV9
CDR3: ASSVGDRGEAF

length: 13
size: NA
J: NA
V: TRBV11-2
CDR3: ASSSSRQSPYEQY

length: 14
size: NA
J: TRBJ2-1
V: TRBV27
CDR3: ASSLSPSGDYNEQF

length: 13
size: NA
J: TRBJ2-3
V: TRBV10-3
CDR3: AIMSGQGGTDTQY

length: 9
size: NA
J: TRBJ2-1
V: TRBV19
CDR3: ASSEGVRQF

length: 13
size: NA
J: TRBJ1-1
V: TRBV11-1
CDR3: ASSLRQGWNTEAF

length: 13
size: NA
J: TRBJ2-3
V: TRBV27
CDR3: ASSLEDRPTDTQY

length: 12
size: NA
J: TRBJ2-5
V: TRBV25-1
CDR3: ASSSAGQQETQY

length: 12
size: NA
J: TRBJ2-3
V: TRBV13
CDR3: ASSSPGVTDTQY

length: 14
size: NA
J: TRBJ2-3
V: TRBV6-5
CDR3: ASSYSAGEFPDTQY

length: 13
size: NA
J: TRBJ2-1
V: TRBV6-5
CDR3: ASSLDRGSYNEQF

length: 11
size: NA
J: TRBJ1-6
V: TRBV6-5
CDR3: ASSWDRGSPLH